Shown below are 17 T cell receptor beta chains from a single sample sequenced in a study of neurological immune-mediated disorders. This sample's time point: longitudinal time-point 2. MiXCR, applied by TCRdb to the 5' RACE reads, yields one record per CDR3 protein. This table has tens of thousands of distinct CDR3 sequences, roughly 10% appearing once. Sequencing was performed on PBMCs. The origin of the receptors is a man in his thirties or forties in good health.

This clonotype appeared many times. The gene calls are TRBV27 and TRBJ2-5; D is uncertain. This CDR3 has 15 residues. Trimming removed 2 bases from V and 0 bases from J, with 10 bases in between. Germline V gene data show CDR1 as MNHEY and CDR2 as SMNVEV (reference sequence). The chain's CDR3 is CASSLLGEDQETQYF. In DNA form, the CDR3 reads TGTGCCAGCAGTTTACTGGGCGAGGACCAAGAGACCCAGTACTTC.

This clonotype has at least ten counts. The gene calls are TRBV5-1 and TRBJ2-7, with 13 bases identical to TRBD2. The CDR3 is 18 amino acids. In germline, CDR1 is SGHRS, CDR2 YFSETQ. The trim removed 0 bases at V and 4 bases at J, leaving 10 bases unmatched. The CDR3 sequence: CASSLEGAGLAGEYEQYF. The CDR3 bases are TGCGCCAGCAGCTTGGAAGGCGCAGGACTAGCGGGAGAGTACGAGCAGTACTTC.

Remarks on this clonotype: Mismatch with germline at one junction end may stem from a read error. The rearrangement uses TRBV7-9 and TRBJ2-7, with TRBD1 matching 7 bases. CDR1 and CDR2 from the germline V gene are SEHNR and FQNEAQ (reference sequence). This CDR3 is built from 13 residues. The CDR3: CVSSSGGTYEQYF. In nucleotides, the CDR3 is TGTGTCAGCAGTTCAGGGGGAACCTACGAGCAGTACTTC.

In its sample, this clonotype was seen once. An end of the junction does not agree with germline; a read error may underlie this. The rearrangement uses TRBV9 and TRBJ2-7; 11 bases line up with TRBD2. Germline CDR1 SGDLS, CDR2 YYNGEE. The CDR3 totals 15 residues. In DNA form, the CDR3 reads TGTGCCAACAGCCTGGGACTAGCGGAAAGCTACAAGCAGTACTTC. Translated, it gives CANSLGLAESYKQYF.

This clonotype appeared a few times. The V gene is TRBV18, the J gene TRBJ1-4; D gene uncertain. The CDR3 totals 12 residues. Germline CDR1 reads KGHSH; CDR2 reads LQKENI. The ends were cut back, 1 base at V and 6 bases at J, with 3 bases in the middle. The CDR3 bases are TGTGCCAGCTCACCACAGGATGAAAAACTGTTTTTT. It yields the protein CASSPQDEKLFF. The whole variable domain, remainder taken from reference TRBV18 and TRBJ1-4, is NAGVMQNPRHLVRRRGQEARLRCSPMKGHSHVYWYRQLPEEGLKFMVYLQKENIIDESGMPKERFSAEFPKEGPSILRIQQVVRGDSAAYFCASSPQDEKLFFGSGTQLSVL.

The table lists this clonotype with many counts. The J gene is TRBJ2-7, the V gene TRBV5-1, with D maybe TRBD2 (5 bases). The CDR3 runs to 15 residues. CDR1 and CDR2 (germline): SGHRS, YFSETQ. V lost 0 bases and J 4 bases, leaving 14 bases between the germline ends. The CDR3 DNA follows: TGCGCCAGCAGCTTGGCCGCGCGGGTGGGTTACGAGCAGTACTTC. It is translated as CASSLAARVGYEQYF.

This clonotype was detected ten times or more. The chain is built from TRBV12-5 and TRBJ1-2; maybe TRBD1 (5 bases). The ends were cut back, 6 bases at V and 8 bases at J, with 16 bases in the middle. The CDR3 has 13 residues. CDR1 is LGHNT and CDR2 is FRNRAP in the germline V gene. The CDR3 DNA reads TGTGCTAGTGGCCCTACTATGGGGGAAGGCTACACCTTC. Its protein product is CASGPTMGEGYTF. The full variable domain, in which reference TRBV12-5 and TRBJ1-2 provide the parts outside the CDR3, is DARVTQTPRHKVTEMGQEVTMRCQPILGHNTVFWYRQTMMQGLELLAYFRNRAPLDDSGMPKDRFSAEMPDATLATLKIQPSEPRDSAVYFCASGPTMGEGYTFGSGTRLTVV.

This clonotype has at least ten counts. The chain has TRBV5-1 and TRBJ2-1; D gene uncertain. V was pared by 0 bases and J by 3 bases, with 7 bases between. The CDR3 has 14 residues. Looked up from germline, CDR1 is SGHRS and CDR2 is YFSETQ. The DNA of the CDR3 is TGCGCCAGCAGCTTGGGGAGCCTCTACAATGAGCAGTTCTTC. Protein product: CASSLGSLYNEQFF.

This clonotype was recorded many times. The V gene is TRBV4-1, the J gene TRBJ1-1, with D maybe TRBD1 (5 bases). CDR3 length: 14 amino acids. Trimming pared 0 bases from V and 7 bases from J, leaving 12 bases between. The germline V gene encodes CDR1 MGHRA and CDR2 YSYEKL. CDR3 loop: CASSQEGVFSEAFF. CDR3 nucleotides: TGCGCCAGCAGCCAAGAGGGGGTCTTTAGTGAAGCTTTCTTT.

This clonotype was recorded many times. The chain joins TRBV12-3 or TRBV12-4 to TRBJ2-1; TRBD1 agrees at 7 bases. After removal of 3 bases from V and 5 bases from J, the junction contained 7 bases not matched to a gene. The CDR3 runs 15 residues. For the CDR3, the DNA is TGTGCCAGCAGTTTGACAGGGACGATGAACAATGAGCAGTTCTTC. It yields the protein CASSLTGTMNNEQFF.

This clonotype was seen at least ten times. The CDR3: CASSLGGSGVGETQYF. The CDR3 DNA reads as TGTGCCAGCAGCTTAGGGGGTAGCGGAGTTGGGGAGACCCAGTACTTC. The chain joins TRBV7-2 to TRBJ2-5; maybe TRBD2 (6 bases). Trimming took off 1 base at V and 5 bases at J, with 17 bases between the two ends. The CDR3 loop spans 16 amino acids. Germline-derived CDR1 and CDR2 are SGHTA and FQGNSA.

This clonotype was seen many times. The chain is built from TRBV5-5 and TRBJ2-2; D possibly uses TRBD1 or TRBD2 (5 bases each). Germline CDR1 and CDR2: SGHKS and YYEKEE (reference sequence). The V end was cut by 4 bases, the J end by 11 bases, with 18 bases between. This CDR3 spans 14 amino acids. This chain's CDR3 is CASSAWDVPDELFF. The CDR3 DNA follows: TGTGCCAGCAGCGCCTGGGACGTCCCTGATGAGCTGTTTTTT.

This clonotype was seen many times. The V gene is TRBV7-2, the J gene TRBJ2-7, with D tentatively TRBD1 (6 bases). V dropped 0 bases and J dropped 3 bases, with 15 bases sitting between them. The length of the CDR3 is 16 residues. Germline lookup yields CDR1 SGHTA and CDR2 FQGNSA. The CDR3 region is CASSLATDRSSYEQYF. CDR3 coding DNA: TGTGCCAGCAGCTTAGCGACAGACAGGTCGAGCTACGAGCAGTACTTC.

This clonotype has ten or more counts. The CDR3 coding sequence is TGCAGTGCTAGAGATCTAGGACGGATTGCAACTAATGAAAAACTGTTTTTT. Protein product: CSARDLGRIATNEKLFF. The rearrangement joins TRBV20-1 to TRBJ1-4; D ambiguous. Germline V CDR1 and CDR2: DFQATT, SNEGSKA (reference sequence). This CDR3 is built from 17 residues. The germline V and J ends were trimmed by 0 bases and 0 bases, with 14 bases remaining between them.

This clonotype was detected many times. This chain joins TRBV7-2 and TRBJ2-1; 9 positions match TRBD1. The CDR3 spans 14 residues. The germline CDR1 and CDR2 sequences are SGHTA and FQGNSA. V trimming: 5 bases; J trimming: 14 bases; junction bases outside the gene matches: 13. The CDR3 loop reads CASSGNYRGRGEFF. The CDR3 nucleotides are TGTGCCAGCAGCGGAAACTACAGGGGGCGTGGGGAGTTCTTC.

This clonotype was counted at least ten times. V is TRBV10-3 and J is TRBJ2-7; D is possibly TRBD1 (5 bases). The CDR3 is 12 amino acids. CDR1 and CDR2 from the germline V gene are ENHRY and SYGVKD. V lost 6 bases and J 6 bases, leaving 12 bases between the germline ends. DNA of the CDR3: TGTGCCATCAGCGGCATCCAGGGCGAGCAGTACTTC. Protein sequence: CAISGIQGEQYF.

This clonotype was detected ten times or more. This sequence joins TRBV15 and TRBJ1-5; D is undetermined. Germline assignment: CDR1 LNHNV and CDR2 YYDKDF (reference sequence). With 1 base removed from V and 7 bases from J, the gap between germline ends came to 8 bases. This CDR3 has 13 residues. The CDR3 protein is CATSRVFGQPQHF. Written as DNA, the CDR3 is TGTGCCACCAGCAGAGTGTTCGGGCAGCCCCAGCATTTT.